This T cell receptor beta chain was identified in a study of long-term antiretroviral therapy in people with HIV. This CDR3 region has 14 residues. The V gene lost 1 base and the J gene lost 5 bases, with 11 bases spanning the gap. CDR1 and CDR2 from the germline V gene are SEHNR and FQNEAQ (reference sequence). At survey level, the immunoSEQ assay was run in its v3.0 version. Some clones are missing from TCRdb's copy, which holds only in-frame ones; the method was immunoSEQ multiplex PCR. Here the sample spans about 20,000 clones, approximately 80% being singletons. Every participant gave one or more pre-ART and two or more post-ART PBMC samples. Specimens retained about 0.95-11 million cryopreserved PBMC preceding DNA extraction.

Here the sequenced sample was unsorted PBMCs, taken 0.2 years after starting antiretroviral therapy. This sequence was found in a woman between 35 and 50 years old with HIV. The chain combines TRBV7-9 with TRBJ2-5; perhaps TRBD2 as D (5 bases). CDR3 sequence reads: CASSLGFGDETQYF. The CDR3 DNA reads TGTGCCAGCAGCTTAGGGTTCGGGGATGAGACCCAGTACTTC.